The clone carrying this TCR beta chain was observed a handful of times. Its cognate antigen is unknown. This record belongs to a study of T-cell reconstitution after alpha-beta-depleted transplantation in children. Study outcomes and limitations: Newly produced T cells mostly provided counts and TCRbeta diversity after one year, as hyperexpanded clones declined.

Unique molecular identifiers were used to barcode this TCRbeta library. TCRdb called the PCR reads again in MiXCR, with one record for every CDR3 protein. The sample comprises around 300,000 distinct CDR3 sequences, around 10% of which are singletons, and about 25% rests with the top ten. Germline V gene lookup returns CDR1 SGHDN and CDR2 FVKESK. V was clipped by 4 bases and J by 4 bases, with 14 bases between them. The CDR3 contains 15 residues. Sample: peripheral blood, taken 180 days after TCRalphabeta/CD19-depleted stem cell transplant. V and J are TRBV14 and TRBJ2-1; D is perhaps TRBD1 (8 bases). The receptor was isolated from a male patient under 10 years old who had a stem cell transplant for chronic granulomatous disease, so the T cells may come from the graft donor. The CDR3 region has the DNA TGTGCCAGCAGCCGACAGGGGAGGGGGTACAATGAGCAGTTCTTC. Amino acids: CASSRQGRGYNEQFF.